This TCR beta chain was sequenced for a study of blood T cell repertoires in COVID-19. Study at large: The United States, Italy and Spain provided the acute and convalescent COVID-19 samples. From T cells, B-cell-depleted T cells, or PBMCs came the material, which was cDNA or gDNA.

Donors were grouped by their self-reported clinical history. V was pared by 2 bases and J by 4 bases, with 14 bases between. The CDR3 has 15 amino acids. The germline CDR1 and CDR2 sequences are MNHNY and SVGAGI (reference sequence). Original data processing: Estimation of nucleated cell counts was performed using reference gene primer amplification. Assay: immunoSEQ multiplex PCR; the TCRdb copy retains only in-frame clones and omits some. V, J and clone size were drawn from that table, and D and trimming were deduced from the DNA. In the table there are 350,000 to 450,000 clones, roughly 90% of which are singletons.

The sequenced sample was PBMCs or T cells enriched from blood (not recorded which). The TCR originated in a woman in her 40s who had been exposed to COVID-19. The rearrangement joins TRBV6-6 to TRBJ2-5; weak D call: TRBD1 (6 bases). CDR3 in amino acids: CASSYPQGKGETQYF. DNA for the CDR3: TGTGCCAGCAGTTACCCGCAGGGGAAGGGAGAGACCCAGTACTTC.